The next 23 T cell receptor beta chains were all read from a single sample in a study of blood T cell repertoires in COVID-19. The assay was immunoSEQ multiplex PCR, and TCRdb's table has in-frame clones only and misses some. The sample shows 25,000 to 35,000 clones, nearly 90% of them seen only once. The specimen was peripheral blood. The source is a man aged 60 to 75 with COVID-19, enrolled during active disease.

The rearrangement joins TRBV4-3 to TRBJ2-2; 8 bases agree with TRBD1. CDR1 is LGHNA and CDR2 is YSLEER in the germline V gene. The CDR3 is 16 amino acids. V trimming: 4 bases; J trimming: 5 bases; junction bases outside the gene matches: 9. The DNA of the CDR3 is TGCGCCAGCAGCCCGGTCGGACAGGGAGTGACCGGGGAGCTGTTTTTT. Amino acid sequence: CASSPVGQGVTGELFF.

The genes are TRBV23-1 and TRBJ2-2; no clear D gene. TRBV23-1 is marked as an open reading frame, function uncertain. The CDR3 has 18 amino acids. Trimming removed 4 bases from V and 2 bases from J, with 20 bases in between. The CDR3 reads CASSLRSWVAINTGELFF. The CDR3 bases are TGCGCCAGCAGTCTTCGGAGCTGGGTAGCTATTAACACCGGGGAGCTGTTTTTT.

The chain combines TRBV5-1 with TRBJ1-1, with 7 bases fitting TRBD1. The CDR3 has 14 amino acids. Germline trimming cut 5 bases from V and 3 bases from J; bases unmatched to any gene: 7. CDR1 and CDR2 (germline): SGHRS, YFSETQ. The CDR3 DNA follows: TGCGCCAGCAGTTCCCACCAGGGGGACACTGAAGCTTTCTTT. Encoded protein: CASSSHQGDTEAFF.

J is TRBJ1-5 and V is TRBV3-1 (or the pseudogene TRBV3-2), with no clear D. Looked up from germline, CDR1 is LGHDT and CDR2 is YNNKEL (reference sequence). The CDR3 runs to 14 residues. V was shortened by 0 bases and J by 6 bases, with 9 bases between the two germline ends. The CDR3 sequence: CASSQEVAGQPQHF. CDR3 bases: TGTGCCAGCAGCCAAGAGGTCGCAGGTCAGCCCCAGCATTTT.

The chain is built from TRBV30 and TRBJ2-3; D uncertain. This CDR3 has 12 amino acids. With 4 bases removed from V and 0 bases from J, the gap between germline ends came to 5 bases. CDR1 and CDR2 from the germline V gene are GTSNPN and SVGIG (reference sequence). The CDR3 sequence: CAWTHSTDTQYF. CDR3 sequence (DNA): TGTGCCTGGACACATAGCACAGATACGCAGTATTTT.

The chain recombines TRBV5-6 with TRBJ2-3; 7 bases map to TRBD1. The CDR3 loop spans 16 amino acids. Trimming took 4 bases from V and 4 from J; bases not matched to a gene: 12. The germline gives CDR1 SGHDT, CDR2 YYEEEE. The CDR3 spells CASSHEDRIGPDTQYF. Written as DNA, the CDR3 is TGTGCCAGCAGCCACGAGGACAGGATTGGTCCAGATACGCAGTATTTT. Full variable domain (remainder filled in from reference TRBV5-6 and TRBJ2-3): DAGVTQSPTHLIKTRGQQVTLRCSPKSGHDTVSWYQQALGQGPQFIFQYYEEEERQRGNFPDRFSGHQFPNYSSELNVNALLLGDSALYLCASSHEDRIGPDTQYFGPGTRLTVL.

This chain joins TRBV6-1 and TRBJ2-7, with 13 positions matching TRBD2. CDR1 is MNHNS and CDR2 is SASEGT in the germline V gene. CDR3 length equals 15 residues. The V and J ends lost 1 base and 4 bases, in that order; junction bases with no gene match: 1. The CDR3 coding sequence is TGTGCCAGCAGTGAAGGGACTAGCGGGAGTTACGAGCAGTACTTC. Translation: CASSEGTSGSYEQYF.

The J gene is TRBJ2-1, the V gene TRBV27; 12 nucleotides match TRBD2. CDR3 length equals 16 residues. Germline CDR1 MNHEY, CDR2 SMNVEV (reference sequence). Trimming at V came to 5 bases and at J to 8 bases, leaving 10 bases not matched to a gene. The chain's CDR3 is CASSPISSGRGYEQFF. CDR3 coding DNA: TGTGCCAGCAGTCCCATTTCTAGCGGGAGGGGCTATGAGCAGTTCTTC.

This clone was observed a handful of times. The chain uses TRBV11-3 and TRBJ2-1; D remains unclear. Germline CDR1 and CDR2: SGHNT and YENEEA. Trimming pared 1 base from V and 7 bases from J, leaving 8 bases between. The CDR3 has 13 residues. CDR3: CASSLAVENEQFF. In nucleotides, the CDR3 is TGTGCCAGCAGCTTAGCGGTCGAAAATGAGCAGTTCTTC.

V and J are TRBV4-3 and TRBJ1-5; D is possibly TRBD1 (5 bases). CDR1 and CDR2 from the germline V gene are LGHNA and YSLEER. The length of the CDR3 is 15 residues. V shed 0 bases and J shed 8 bases, with 14 bases lying between them. The CDR3 nucleotides read TGCGCCAGCAGCCAAGATCTTAGACGGGGGGAGCCCCAGCATTTT. It is translated as CASSQDLRRGEPQHF.

The chain carries TRBV6-5 and TRBJ1-5, with a weak D call TRBD1 (6 bases). Looked up from germline, CDR1 is MNHEY and CDR2 is SVGAGI. This CDR3 comprises 14 residues. The germline V and J ends were trimmed by 5 bases and 7 bases, with 15 bases remaining between them. This chain's CDR3 is CASSMDSWDQPQHF. CDR3 sequence (DNA): TGTGCCAGCAGTATGGACAGTTGGGACCAGCCCCAGCATTTT.

CDR3 coding DNA: TGCGCCAGCAGCCAAGGGCGGGTTAATAATGAAAAACTGTTTTTT. Protein sequence: CASSQGRVNNEKLFF. The V gene is TRBV4-1, the J gene TRBJ1-4, with D uncertain. The CDR3 sequence is 15 residues long. Trimming cost V 1 base and J 4 bases, with 10 bases left between them. Germline V gene lookup returns CDR1 MGHRA and CDR2 YSYEKL.

J is TRBJ2-1 and V is TRBV11-1; possibly TRBD1 for D (5 bases). V shed 3 bases and J shed 6 bases, with 9 bases lying between them. Germline values: CDR1 SGHAT, CDR2 FQDESV (reference sequence). CDR3 size: 13 residues. CDR3 loop: CASSFDSFNEQFF. Written as DNA, the CDR3 is TGTGCCAGCAGCTTTGACAGTTTCAATGAGCAGTTCTTC.

This clone occurred once. This chain connects TRBV3-1 (or the pseudogene TRBV3-2) to TRBJ2-5, with D perhaps matching TRBD2 (6 bases). Between the trimmed V and J ends, which lost 8 bases and 1 base, there was a span of 14 bases. CDR3 length: 14 residues. Germline V gene data show CDR1 as LGHDT and CDR2 as YNNKEL (reference sequence). CDR3 in DNA: TGTGCCAGCGGAGCGGGCCTGGGCCAAGAGACCCAGTACTTC. Translation: CASGAGLGQETQYF.

The V gene is TRBV29-1, the J gene TRBJ2-6; D gene ambiguous. V lost 4 bases and J 2 bases, leaving 12 bases between the germline ends. In germline, CDR1 is SQVTM, CDR2 ANQGSEA. The CDR3 is 15 residues long. The CDR3: CSVVRPLTGANVLTF. The CDR3 DNA follows: TGCAGCGTTGTGCGGCCTCTCACTGGGGCCAACGTCCTGACTTTC.

The chain combines TRBV2 with TRBJ2-3, with TRBD1 as a possible D gene (5 bases). Trimming took 7 bases from V and 1 from J, leaving 15 bases between them. The CDR3 spans 15 residues. Per the germline V gene, CDR1 is SNHLY and CDR2 is FYNNEI. CDR3 region: CASKDSFSGTDTQYF. The CDR3 coding sequence is TGTGCCAGCAAAGACAGTTTTTCGGGCACAGATACGCAGTATTTT.

This chain joins TRBV27 and TRBJ2-7; 7 positions agree with TRBD1. Germline assignment: CDR1 MNHEY and CDR2 SMNVEV (reference sequence). The CDR3 is 14 amino acids. The J segment lost 6 bases and the V segment lost 4 bases, leaving 9 bases of the junction unmatched. CDR3: CASSSLQGLSEQYF. For the CDR3, the DNA is TGTGCCAGCAGTTCCTTACAGGGGTTGTCCGAGCAGTACTTC.

The table lists this clone with a few counts. V usage is TRBV3-1 (or the pseudogene TRBV3-2) and J usage is TRBJ1-5, with a possible D match to TRBD1 (5 bases). The V end lost 1 base, the J end lost 4 bases, and 11 bases lay between the germline ends. Germline CDR1 and CDR2: LGHDT and YNNKEL (reference sequence). The CDR3 is 15 amino acids. DNA for the CDR3: TGTGCCAGCAGCCAAGGGGGCCCCGGGAATCAGCCCCAGCATTTT. Its translation: CASSQGGPGNQPQHF.

V is TRBV27 and J is TRBJ1-5, with D maybe TRBD1 (6 bases). Germline CDR1 reads MNHEY; CDR2 reads SMNVEV (reference sequence). This CDR3 spans 16 amino acids. The germline V and J ends were trimmed by 5 bases and 0 bases, with 14 bases remaining between them. CDR3 nucleotides: TGTGCCAGCAGTCCTACGACAGGATATAGCAATCAGCCCCAGCATTTT. Protein: CASSPTTGYSNQPQHF.

The chain has TRBV4-3 and TRBJ2-7, with 16 bases identical to TRBD2. The V and J ends lost 0 bases and 3 bases, in that order; junction bases with no gene match: 8. CDR1 and CDR2 from the germline V gene are LGHNA and YSLEER. This CDR3 is 19 amino acids long. CDR3 sequence: CASSQEQAGTSGRVYEQYF. CDR3 in DNA: TGCGCCAGCAGCCAAGAACAGGCTGGGACTAGCGGGAGGGTCTACGAGCAGTACTTC.

The chain combines TRBV28 with TRBJ2-1, with 8 bases that match TRBD2. The V gene end was trimmed by 5 bases and the J gene end by 1 base; junction bases not matched to a gene: 7. Germline assignment: CDR1 MDHEN and CDR2 SYDVKM. The CDR3 is 16 residues long. CDR3 bases: TGTGCCAGCAGTACACATGGACTAGCTTCCTACAATGAGCAGTTCTTC. It yields the protein CASSTHGLASYNEQFF.

This clone appeared a single time. The J gene is TRBJ2-1, the V gene TRBV4-3, with D unclear. The V end was cut by 3 bases, the J end by 0 bases, with 12 bases between. The CDR3 has 16 residues. The germline V gene encodes CDR1 LGHNA and CDR2 YSLEER. CDR3 sequence reads: CASSQVDSSSYNEQFF. The CDR3 DNA sequence: TGCGCCAGCAGCCAGGTAGATTCGAGCTCCTACAATGAGCAGTTCTTC.

The chain joins TRBV7-2 to TRBJ1-1; 9 bases are a match to TRBD1. Germline V gives CDR1 SGHTA, CDR2 FQGNSA. The CDR3 covers 16 residues. V was pared by 0 bases and J by 3 bases, with 5 bases of the junction left unmatched. CDR3 amino acids: CASSLAGGQGDTEAFF. Written as DNA, the CDR3 is TGTGCCAGCAGCTTAGCGGGGGGACAGGGAGACACTGAAGCTTTCTTT.